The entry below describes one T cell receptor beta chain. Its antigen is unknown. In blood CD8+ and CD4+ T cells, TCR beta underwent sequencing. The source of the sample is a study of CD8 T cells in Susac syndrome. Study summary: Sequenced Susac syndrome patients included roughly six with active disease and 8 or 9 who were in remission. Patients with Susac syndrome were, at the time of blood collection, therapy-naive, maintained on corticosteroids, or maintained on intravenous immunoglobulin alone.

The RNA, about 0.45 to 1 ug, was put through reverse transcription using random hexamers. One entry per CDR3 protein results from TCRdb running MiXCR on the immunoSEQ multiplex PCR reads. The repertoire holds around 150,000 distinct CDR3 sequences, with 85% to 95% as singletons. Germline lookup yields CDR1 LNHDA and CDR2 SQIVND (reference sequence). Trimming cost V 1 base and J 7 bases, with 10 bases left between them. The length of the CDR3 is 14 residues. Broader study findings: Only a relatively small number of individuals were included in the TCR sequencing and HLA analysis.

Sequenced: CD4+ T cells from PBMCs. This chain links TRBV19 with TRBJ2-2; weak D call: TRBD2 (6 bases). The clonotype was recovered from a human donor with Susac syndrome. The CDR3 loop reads CASSIGAGYGELFF. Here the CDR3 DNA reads TGTGCCAGTAGTATAGGCGCGGGATACGGGGAGCTGTTTTTT.